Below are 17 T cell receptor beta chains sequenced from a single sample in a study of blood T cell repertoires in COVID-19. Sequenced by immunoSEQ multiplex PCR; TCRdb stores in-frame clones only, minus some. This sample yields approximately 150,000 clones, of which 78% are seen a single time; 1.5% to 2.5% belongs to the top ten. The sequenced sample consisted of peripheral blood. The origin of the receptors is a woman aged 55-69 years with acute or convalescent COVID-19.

This chain's CDR3 is CASSLGGRLTDTQYF. The CDR3 DNA is TGTGCCAGCAGCTTAGGCGGGAGGCTCACAGATACGCAGTATTTT. The chain joins TRBV11-3 to TRBJ2-3, with 8 bases matching TRBD2. This CDR3 is built from 15 residues. From germline, CDR1 is SGHNT and CDR2 YENEEA. J was trimmed by 2 bases and V by 1 base; bases with no gene match: 2.

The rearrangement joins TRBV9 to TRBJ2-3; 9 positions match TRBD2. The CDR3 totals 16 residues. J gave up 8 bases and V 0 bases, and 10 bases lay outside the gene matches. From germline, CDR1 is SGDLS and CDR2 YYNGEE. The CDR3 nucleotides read TGTGCCAGCAGCGTAGATATAGCGGGAGTAGGTGGTACGCAGTATTTT. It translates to CASSVDIAGVGGTQYF.

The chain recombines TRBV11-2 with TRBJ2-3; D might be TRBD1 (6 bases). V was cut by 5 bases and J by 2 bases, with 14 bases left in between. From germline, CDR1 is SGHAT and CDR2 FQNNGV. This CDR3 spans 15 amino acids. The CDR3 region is CASSPQGLSTDTQYF. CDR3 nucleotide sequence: TGTGCCAGCAGCCCCCAGGGGCTTTCCACAGATACGCAGTATTTT.

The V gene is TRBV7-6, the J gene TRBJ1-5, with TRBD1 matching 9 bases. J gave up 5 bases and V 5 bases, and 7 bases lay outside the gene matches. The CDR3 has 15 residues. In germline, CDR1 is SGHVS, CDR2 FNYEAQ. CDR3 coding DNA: TGTGCCAGCAGCCTCGGACAGGGGTTTTATCAGCCCCAGCATTTT. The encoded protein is CASSLGQGFYQPQHF.

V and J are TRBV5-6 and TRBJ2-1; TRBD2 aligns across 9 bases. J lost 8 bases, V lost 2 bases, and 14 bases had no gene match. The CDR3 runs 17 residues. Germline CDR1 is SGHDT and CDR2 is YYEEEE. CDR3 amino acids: CASSFIRVASGKDEQFF. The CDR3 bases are TGTGCCAGCAGCTTTATCCGGGTAGCTAGCGGGAAGGATGAGCAGTTCTTC.

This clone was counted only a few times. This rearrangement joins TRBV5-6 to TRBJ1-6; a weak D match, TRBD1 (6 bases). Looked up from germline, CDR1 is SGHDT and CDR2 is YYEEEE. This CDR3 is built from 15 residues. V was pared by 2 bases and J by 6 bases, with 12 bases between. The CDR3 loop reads CASSFRGSGNSPLHF. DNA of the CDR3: TGTGCCAGCAGCTTCAGGGGAAGCGGTAATTCACCCCTCCACTTT. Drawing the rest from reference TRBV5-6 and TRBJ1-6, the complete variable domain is DAGVTQSPTHLIKTRGQQVTLRCSPKSGHDTVSWYQQALGQGPQFIFQYYEEEERQRGNFPDRFSGHQFPNYSSELNVNALLLGDSALYLCASSFRGSGNSPLHFGNGTRLTVT.

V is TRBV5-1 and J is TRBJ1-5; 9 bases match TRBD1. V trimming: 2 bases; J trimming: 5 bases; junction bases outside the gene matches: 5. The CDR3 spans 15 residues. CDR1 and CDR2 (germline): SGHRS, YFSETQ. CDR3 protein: CASSLGQGLDQPQHF. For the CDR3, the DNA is TGCGCCAGCAGCTTAGGACAGGGGCTGGATCAGCCCCAGCATTTT.

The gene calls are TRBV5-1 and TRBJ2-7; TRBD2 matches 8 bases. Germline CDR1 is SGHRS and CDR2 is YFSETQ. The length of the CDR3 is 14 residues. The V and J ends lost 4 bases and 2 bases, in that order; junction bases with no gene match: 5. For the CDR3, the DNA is TGCGCCAGCAGCCCTAGCGGGCTGACCTACGAGCAGTACTTC. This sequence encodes CASSPSGLTYEQYF.

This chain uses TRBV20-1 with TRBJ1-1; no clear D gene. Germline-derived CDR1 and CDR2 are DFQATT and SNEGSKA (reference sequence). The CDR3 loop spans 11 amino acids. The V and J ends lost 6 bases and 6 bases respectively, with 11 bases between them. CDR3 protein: CSAYRTSEAFF. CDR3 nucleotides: TGCAGTGCCTACAGAACCTCTGAAGCTTTCTTT.

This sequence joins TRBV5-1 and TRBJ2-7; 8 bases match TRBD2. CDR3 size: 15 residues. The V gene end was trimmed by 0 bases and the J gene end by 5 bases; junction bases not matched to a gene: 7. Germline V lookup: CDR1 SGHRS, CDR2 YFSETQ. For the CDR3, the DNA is TGCGCCAGCAGCTTGGTAAGCGGGAGATTGAACGAGCAGTACTTC. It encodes CASSLVSGRLNEQYF.

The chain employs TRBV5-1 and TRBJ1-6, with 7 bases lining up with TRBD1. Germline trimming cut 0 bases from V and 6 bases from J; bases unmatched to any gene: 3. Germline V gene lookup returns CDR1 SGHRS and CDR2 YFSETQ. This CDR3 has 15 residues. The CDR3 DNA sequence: TGCGCCAGCAGCTTGGGGGACAGCTTTAATTCACCCCTCCACTTT. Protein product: CASSLGDSFNSPLHF. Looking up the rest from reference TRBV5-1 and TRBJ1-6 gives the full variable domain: KAGVTQTPRYLIKTRGQQVTLSCSPISGHRSVSWYQQTPGQGLQFLFEYFSETQRNKGNFPGRFSGRQFSNSRSEMNVSTLELGDSALYLCASSLGDSFNSPLHFGNGTRLTVT.

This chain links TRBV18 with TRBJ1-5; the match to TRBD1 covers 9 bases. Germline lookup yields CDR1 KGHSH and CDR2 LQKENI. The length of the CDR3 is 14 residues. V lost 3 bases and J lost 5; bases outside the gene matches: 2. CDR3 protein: CASSPGTGHQPQHF. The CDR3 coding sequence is TGTGCCAGCTCACCGGGGACAGGGCATCAGCCCCAGCATTTT.

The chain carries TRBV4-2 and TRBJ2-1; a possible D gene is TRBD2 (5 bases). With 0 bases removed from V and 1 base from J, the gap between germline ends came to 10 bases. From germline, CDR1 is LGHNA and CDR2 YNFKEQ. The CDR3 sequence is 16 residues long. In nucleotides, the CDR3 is TGTGCCAGCAGCCAAGAAGCTACTAGTTCCTACAATGAGCAGTTCTTC. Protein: CASSQEATSSYNEQFF.

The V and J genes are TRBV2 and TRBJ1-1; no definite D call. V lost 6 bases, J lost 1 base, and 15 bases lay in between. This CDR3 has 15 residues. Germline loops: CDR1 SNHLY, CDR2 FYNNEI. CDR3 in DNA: TGTGCCAGCAGGGCCAACTCGAACAGGAACACTGAAGCTTTCTTT. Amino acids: CASRANSNRNTEAFF.

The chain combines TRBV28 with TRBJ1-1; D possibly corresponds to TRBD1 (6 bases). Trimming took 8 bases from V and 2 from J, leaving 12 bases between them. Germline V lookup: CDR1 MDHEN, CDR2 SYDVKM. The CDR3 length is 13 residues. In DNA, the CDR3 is TGTGCCAGCCTTACAGGGACAAACACTGAAGCTTTCTTT. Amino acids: CASLTGTNTEAFF.

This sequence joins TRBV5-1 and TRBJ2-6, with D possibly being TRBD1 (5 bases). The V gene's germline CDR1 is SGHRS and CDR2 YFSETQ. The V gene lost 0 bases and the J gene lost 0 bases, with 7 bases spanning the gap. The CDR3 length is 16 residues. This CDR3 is CASSLGQTSGANVLTF. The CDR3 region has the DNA TGCGCCAGCAGCTTGGGACAGACCTCTGGGGCCAACGTCCTGACTTTC.

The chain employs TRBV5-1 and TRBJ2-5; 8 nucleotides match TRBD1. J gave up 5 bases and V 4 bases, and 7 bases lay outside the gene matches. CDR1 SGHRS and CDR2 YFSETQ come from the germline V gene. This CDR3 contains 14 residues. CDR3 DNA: TGCGCCAGCAGCACTGGACAGGGCAGTGAGACCCAGTACTTC. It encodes CASSTGQGSETQYF.